A single sample gave rise to the 2 T cell receptor beta chains below, sequenced in a study of blood T cell repertoires in COVID-19. The method was immunoSEQ multiplex PCR; TCRdb's version includes in-frame clones alone and lacks a portion of them. The table records approximately 15,000 clones, less than 90% of them present only once. The source material was peripheral blood. All receptors come from a woman in her 70s in a cohort sampled during active or convalescent COVID-19.

This clone occurred a few times. The chain links TRBV19 to TRBJ1-3, with a weak D call TRBD1 (6 bases). This CDR3 is built from 15 residues. Germline lookup yields CDR1 LNHDA and CDR2 SQIVND (reference sequence). The V end lost 4 bases, the J end lost 7 bases, and 17 bases lay between the germline ends. The CDR3 loop reads CASSRNRQVGNTIYF. CDR3 bases: TGTGCCAGTAGTAGGAATCGACAGGTCGGCAACACCATATATTTT.

The rearrangement uses TRBV6-2 or TRBV6-3 and TRBJ2-7; D ambiguous. Between the trimmed V and J ends, which lost 4 bases and 2 bases, there was a span of 9 bases. This CDR3 is 13 amino acids long. CDR1 is MNHEY and CDR2 is SVGEGT in the germline V gene. The CDR3 reads CASSFGQTYEQYF. The CDR3 nucleotides read TGTGCCAGCAGTTTTGGGCAGACCTACGAGCAGTACTTC.